The T cell receptor (beta chain) under discussion was sequenced for a study of blood T cell repertoires in COVID-19 (TCRdb year 2020). Regarding the complete study: Samples covering the acute and convalescent phases of COVID-19 were provided by collaborators in the United States, Italy and Spain. Sample metadata almost always included a de-identified subject ID, COVID-19 status, age in years and sex. The material from the prospective study consisted of cDNA or gDNA derived from T cells, B-cell-depleted T cells, or PBMCs. Deeply sampled blood TCRbeta repertoires from subjects exposed to, actively infected with, or recovered from COVID-19 were included in the dataset. The samples were drawn from two sources: the first 160 participants of the ongoing ImmuneRACE study, and approximately 1,300 subjects contributed by 6 global collaborators. Where HLA class I and class II types were available, the types were taken from metadata supplied by the sample provider, not from assay-based typing. A freely available public database, intended as a resource for researchers studying the immune response to SARS-CoV-2, is where the repertoires were released.

TCRbeta CDR3 regions were amplified from genomic DNA by means of the immunoSEQ Assay, a bias-controlled multiplex PCR. The original methods were these. The number of nucleated cells in each sample was estimated by amplification of reference gene primers within the assay. To quantify the absolute abundance of each unique TCRbeta CDR3 rearrangement, sequence reads were collapsed and filtered. For each sample, productive Simpson clonality was calculated as the square root of Simpson's diversity index over productive rearrangements. This immuneACCESS table, as held by TCRdb, lists in-frame sequences with V and J called but not all clones. Of the missing ones, under half trace to an unresolved V gene in checked studies; the others have no known cause. That table furnishes V, J and clone size, whereas the DNA furnished D and trimming. This sample holds a few hundred thousand clones; about 90% were observed only once. The ten largest make up approximately 2.6% of the sample.

One collaborating source in Seattle enrolled patients while the patients were actively infected and followed the patients over time throughout the course of disease. Whole blood was collected in K2EDTA tubes by collaborating institutions according to the institutions' own protocols. For TCRbeta analysis, collaborators shipped samples as frozen whole blood, isolated PBMCs, or DNA extracted from either of those sample types. Note on this clone: Its antigen is not yet known. Base qualities are not at hand, and no much larger clone is one base apart.

There are 13 amino acids in the CDR3, from cysteine to phenylalanine inclusive. Solely the CDR3 DNA is kept, with 39 bases framed from the first base. In the germline V gene, CDR1 corresponds to SGHDT and CDR2 to YYEEEE. A distance of 7 bases separates the germline ends of V and J, which lose 6 bases and 1 base respectively. What the research found in general, with its limitations: The amount of clinical and demographic metadata varied by source and participant and was provided uncurated.

The sequence was collected from a person under 35 with COVID-19, enrolled during active disease. The sequenced material came from peripheral blood. The sequence is built from TRBV5-6 and TRBJ2-2; no D gene is confidently identified. The DNA is TGTGCCAGCAACGACTTGAACACCGGGGAGCTGTTTTTT. This is translated as CASNDLNTGELFF.